These T cell receptor beta chains were read from a single sample in a study of monozygotic twins with cystic fibrosis. This table comes from immunoSEQ multiplex PCR, and its TCRdb copy is limited to in-frame clones, with some not included. Of around 10,000 clones detected, about 96% appear once; the ten largest clones hold 0.83%. Sequencing input: blood. These receptors were obtained from a boy under 18 with cystic fibrosis. The CDR3 runs from the conserved cysteine through the conserved F or W. The D gene is left open where the match is weak. Where a row states a size, it is once, few, many or the class of an expanded clone; other rows omit it.

J: TRBJ1-2
size: .
V: TRBV5-4
D: TRBD1
DNA: TGTGCCAGCAGCCGGGGGGACAGGGGGCCCAACTATGGCTACACCTTC
CDR3: CASSRGDRGPNYGYTF

J: TRBJ1-6
size: .
V: TRBV5-1
D: .
DNA: TGCGCCAGCAGAGAGGAGCTTAGGAATTCACCCCTCCACTTT
CDR3: CASREELRNSPLHF

J: TRBJ2-2
size: .
V: TRBV18
D: TRBD1
DNA: TGTGCCAGCTCGACAGGGGTGAACACCGGGGAGCTGTTTTTT
CDR3: CASSTGVNTGELFF

J: TRBJ2-3
size: .
V: TRBV11-2
D: .
DNA: TGTGCCAGCAGCTTACCCAGCACAGATACGCAGTATTTT
CDR3: CASSLPSTDTQYF

J: TRBJ2-2
size: once
V: TRBV6-6
D: .
DNA: TGTGCCAGCAGTTCCGGGGGGGACAGGTTGACCCGGGAGCTGTTTTTT
CDR3: CASSSGGDRLTRELFF

J: TRBJ2-7
size: .
V: TRBV11-3
D: TRBD1
DNA: TGTGCCAGCAGCTTTACAGGGGGCGAGCAGTACTTC
CDR3: CASSFTGGEQYF

J: TRBJ2-7
size: .
V: TRBV19
D: .
DNA: TGTGCCAGTAGTCCGAGGGGGGTGACGGGCGAGCAGTACTTC
CDR3: CASSPRGVTGEQYF

J: TRBJ1-1
size: .
V: TRBV30
D: .
DNA: TGTGCCTGGAGTGTACTGCAGGGATACACTGAAGCTTTCTTT
CDR3: CAWSVLQGYTEAFF

J: TRBJ1-4
size: .
V: TRBV7-8
D: .
DNA: TGTGCCAGCAGCTTAGCCGGGAGAACTAATGAAAAACTGTTTTTT
CDR3: CASSLAGRTNEKLFF

J: TRBJ1-5
size: .
V: TRBV19
D: .
DNA: TGTGCCAGTAGTATTCTCGGGGGGGATAGCAATCAGCCCCAGCATTTT
CDR3: CASSILGGDSNQPQHF

J: TRBJ1-1
size: .
V: TRBV9
D: .
DNA: TGTGCCAGCAGCGAGCAACCCAGGGTTGGGACTGAAGCTTTCTTT
CDR3: CASSEQPRVGTEAFF

J: TRBJ2-2
size: .
V: TRBV7-9
D: .
DNA: TGTGCCAGCAGCCTCAGGACAGACTTAGCGACGAACACCGGGGAGCTGTTTTTT
CDR3: CASSLRTDLATNTGELFF

J: TRBJ1-2
size: .
V: TRBV6-6
D: .
DNA: TGTGCCAGCAGCCTTCGGACTGATTCTGGTGGCTACACCTTC
CDR3: CASSLRTDSGGYTF

J: TRBJ2-7
size: .
V: TRBV18
D: TRBD2
DNA: TGTGCCAGCTCACCTAAAGCGGGAGTCGTGGAGCAGTACTTC
CDR3: CASSPKAGVVEQYF

J: TRBJ2-1
size: .
V: TRBV9
D: .
DNA: TGTGCCAGCAGCGTAAGGGGGGGTTCCTACAATGAGCAGTTCTTC
CDR3: CASSVRGGSYNEQFF

J: TRBJ2-4
size: .
V: TRBV7-2
D: TRBD2
DNA: TGTGCCAGCAGCCCACAATCGGGGGGTAATCACAAAAACATTCAGTACTTC
CDR3: CASSPQSGGNHKNIQYF

J: TRBJ1-6
size: .
V: TRBV6-6
D: .
DNA: TGTGCCAGCAGCCACCCGCCCAGGGATAATTCACCCCTCCACTTT
CDR3: CASSHPPRDNSPLHF

J: TRBJ2-7
size: .
V: TRBV6-9
D: TRBD2
DNA: TGTGCCAGCGTGGGACTAGCGGGGGCGGGGGCCTACGAGCAGTACTTC
CDR3: CASVGLAGAGAYEQYF

J: TRBJ2-5
size: .
V: TRBV6-1
D: TRBD2
DNA: TGTGCCAGCAGTGAAGCGGGATCCGGGACTAGCTGGGAGACCCAGTACTTC
CDR3: CASSEAGSGTSWETQYF

J: TRBJ2-5
size: .
V: TRBV29-1
D: .
DNA: TGCAGCGTTGAGGTTCTTGGGACATCAATGAAAGAGACCCAGTACTTC
CDR3: CSVEVLGTSMKETQYF

J: TRBJ2-7
size: once
V: TRBV13
D: TRBD1
DNA: TGTGCCAGCTCGCACTGGGGAGGACAGGGGTCCTACGAGCAGTACTTC
CDR3: CASSHWGGQGSYEQYF

J: TRBJ1-2
size: .
V: TRBV10-2
D: .
DNA: TGCGCCAGCAGTGACCCAGGACAGATCTATGGCTACACCTTC
CDR3: CASSDPGQIYGYTF

J: TRBJ2-1
size: .
V: TRBV9
D: .
DNA: TGTGCCAGCAGCGTAGACGGGAGTAAGTACAATGAGCAGTTCTTC
CDR3: CASSVDGSKYNEQFF

J: TRBJ1-5
size: .
V: TRBV2
D: TRBD1
DNA: TGTGCCAGCAGTGAAGAAGACAGGGTAAAACAGCCCCAGCATTTT
CDR3: CASSEEDRVKQPQHF

J: TRBJ1-4
size: once
V: TRBV5-1
D: .
DNA: TGCGCCAGCCCACAGTATCGAGAAAAACTGTTTTTT
CDR3: CASPQYREKLFF

J: TRBJ1-5
size: .
V: TRBV2
D: .
DNA: TGTGCCAGCAGTGTTTTGGAGACTAGCAATCAGCCCCAGCATTTT
CDR3: CASSVLETSNQPQHF

J: TRBJ1-1
size: .
V: TRBV5-5
D: .
DNA: TGTGCCAGCAGCTTGACCTACGGGGCGAAAGAAGCTTTCTTT
CDR3: CASSLTYGAKEAFF

J: TRBJ1-2
size: .
V: TRBV27
D: .
DNA: TGTGCCAGCAGTTTGTACAACGAGGCACCCTATGGCTACACCTTC
CDR3: CASSLYNEAPYGYTF

J: TRBJ1-1
size: .
V: TRBV2
D: TRBD1
DNA: TGTGCCAGCAGACCCGGACAGGGAGCTTTAAACACTGAAGCTTTCTTT
CDR3: CASRPGQGALNTEAFF

J: TRBJ1-2
size: .
V: TRBV2
D: .
DNA: TGTGCCAGCAGGAGAAACAGGGCCCTCTTTACTACTCACTATGGCTACACCTTC
CDR3: CASRRNRALFTTHYGYTF

J: TRBJ2-2
size: .
V: TRBV5-1
D: TRBD1
DNA: TGCGCCAGCAGCGCACGGGACAGGGAGGGCACCGGGGAGCTGTTTTTT
CDR3: CASSARDREGTGELFF

J: TRBJ1-5
size: .
V: TRBV28
D: .
DNA: TGTGCCAGCACCGTGGGGGTTCATCAGCCCCAGCATTTT
CDR3: CASTVGVHQPQHF

J: TRBJ2-7
size: few
V: TRBV4-1
D: .
DNA: TGCGCCAGCAGCCAAGGGCCCTACGAGCAGTACTTC
CDR3: CASSQGPYEQYF

J: TRBJ1-2
size: .
V: TRBV5-6
D: .
DNA: TGTGCCAGCAGCTTTACAAGCAACACTAACTATGGCTACACCTTC
CDR3: CASSFTSNTNYGYTF

J: TRBJ2-7
size: once
V: TRBV5-1
D: TRBD2
DNA: TGCGCCAGCAGCTCCATAGGACTAGCGACGGCCTACGAGCAGTACTTC
CDR3: CASSSIGLATAYEQYF

J: TRBJ1-2
size: once
V: TRBV30
D: .
DNA: TGTGCCTGGAGCCGTATCTCTAACTATGGCTACACCTTC
CDR3: CAWSRISNYGYTF

J: TRBJ1-1
size: .
V: TRBV27
D: TRBD1
DNA: TGTGCCAGCAGTTCTTACGGGACAGGCAAAGCTTTCTTT
CDR3: CASSSYGTGKAFF

J: TRBJ2-5
size: .
V: TRBV15
D: .
DNA: TGTGCCACCAGCCCCCGGGCAGTACAAGAGACCCAGTACTTC
CDR3: CATSPRAVQETQYF

J: TRBJ2-5
size: .
V: TRBV4-1
D: .
DNA: TGCGCCAGCAGCCAAGCTTGGTACCAAGAGACCCAGTACTTC
CDR3: CASSQAWYQETQYF

J: TRBJ2-1
size: .
V: TRBV11-3
D: .
DNA: TGTGCCAGCAGCTTAGCGGGGGCAATGTACAATGAGCAGTTCTTC
CDR3: CASSLAGAMYNEQFF

J: TRBJ2-7
size: .
V: TRBV30
D: TRBD1
DNA: TGTGCCTGGATGGGGCAGGGGGCATTCGAGCAGTACTTC
CDR3: CAWMGQGAFEQYF

J: TRBJ2-1
size: .
V: TRBV11-2
D: TRBD2
DNA: TGTGCCAGCAGCTTAGATATGGTACTAGCGGGAGCCAATGAGCAGTTCTTC
CDR3: CASSLDMVLAGANEQFF

J: TRBJ1-4
size: once
V: TRBV28
D: TRBD1
DNA: TGTGCCAGCAGTCAGGGGGGTGGTAATGAAAAACTGTTTTTT
CDR3: CASSQGGGNEKLFF